Below are 25 T cell receptor beta chains sequenced from a single sample in a study of cytomegalovirus exposure and HLA in healthy donors. The PCR ran on 60 Vbeta and 13 Jbeta primers. Using immunoSEQ multiplex PCR, the repertoire was profiled, and TCRdb retains in-frame clones only, with some absent. The sample consists of 66,000 or so clones, roughly 90% of them appearing once. Material for sequencing was PBMCs. The receptors come from a man aged 25 to 45 in good health and CMV-seropositive.

The chain joins TRBV19 to TRBJ2-1; D remains ambiguous. V lost 2 bases and J 5 bases, leaving 7 bases between the germline ends. The CDR3 is 13 amino acids. The germline gives CDR1 LNHDA, CDR2 SQIVND (reference sequence). The CDR3 sequence is CASSISINNEQFF. CDR3 in DNA: TGTGCCAGTAGTATATCCATCAACAATGAGCAGTTCTTC.

The rearrangement joins TRBV5-1 to TRBJ1-1, with D tentatively TRBD1 (6 bases). The V end was cut by 4 bases, the J end by 3 bases, with 10 bases between. CDR1 is SGHRS and CDR2 is YFSETQ in the germline V gene. The CDR3 sequence is 13 residues long. The CDR3, as DNA: TGCGCCAGCAGCAGGGGGGGACACACTGAAGCTTTCTTT. This translates into CASSRGGHTEAFF.

The chain is built from TRBV30 and TRBJ2-1, with 7 bases that match TRBD2. The CDR3 runs to 16 residues. Germline CDR1 reads GTSNPN; CDR2 reads SVGIG (reference sequence). Trimming removed 3 bases from V and 5 bases from J; junction bases left unmatched: 13. The CDR3 nucleotides read TGTGCCTGGAGGGACTCCTACCGGGGACTACACAATGAGCAGTTCTTC. This encodes CAWRDSYRGLHNEQFF.

This clone was recorded once. The V gene is TRBV9, the J gene TRBJ2-3; no clear D gene. This CDR3 contains 15 residues. V gave up 0 bases and J gave up 0 bases, with 8 bases separating them. Germline CDR1 SGDLS, CDR2 YYNGEE. The CDR3 reads CASSVAASSTDTQYF. In nucleotides, the CDR3 is TGTGCCAGCAGCGTAGCAGCGTCTAGCACAGATACGCAGTATTTT.

This chain joins TRBV28 and TRBJ1-2; 7 bases agree with TRBD1. CDR1 and CDR2 (germline): MDHEN, SYDVKM. The CDR3 is made up of 15 amino acids. V was pared by 5 bases and J by 4 bases, with 10 bases of the junction left unmatched. CDR3 nucleotide sequence: TGTGCCAGCAGTGGACCGACAGGGTGGAGCTATGGCTACACCTTC. This sequence encodes CASSGPTGWSYGYTF.

This sequence joins TRBV6-1 and TRBJ2-1; D is possibly TRBD2 (5 bases). Germline CDR1 is MNHNS and CDR2 is SASEGT. Deletions cut 0 bases from V and 8 bases from J, with 11 bases between. The CDR3 covers 14 residues. The CDR3: CASSEARRGHEQFF. In DNA form, the CDR3 reads TGTGCCAGCAGTGAAGCGCGACGGGGTCATGAGCAGTTCTTC.

The chain employs TRBV14 and TRBJ2-1; 11 bases line up with TRBD2. V was clipped by 1 base and J by 7 bases; unmatched bases: 9. CDR1 is SGHDN and CDR2 is FVKESK in the germline V gene. The CDR3 has 17 amino acids. CDR3 in amino acids: CASSQARLLAGENEQFF. DNA of the CDR3: TGTGCCAGCAGCCAAGCCAGGTTACTAGCGGGGGAGAATGAGCAGTTCTTC.

V usage is TRBV5-4 and J usage is TRBJ2-3, with TRBD2 identical over 9 bases. Unmatched junction bases numbered 11, after V lost 5 bases and J lost 10 bases. The length of the CDR3 is 14 residues. Germline V CDR1 and CDR2: SGHNT, YYREEE (reference sequence). CDR3 in amino acids: CASRVSLAGPSQYF. In DNA form, the CDR3 reads TGTGCCAGCAGGGTTTCACTAGCGGGCCCTTCGCAGTATTTT.

V usage is TRBV29-1 and J usage is TRBJ2-1; 8 bases map to TRBD2. Trimming cost V 4 bases and J 0 bases; bases outside gene matches: 8. The CDR3 extends over 16 amino acids. Germline V gene lookup returns CDR1 SQVTM and CDR2 ANQGSEA. In DNA form, the CDR3 reads TGCAGCGTTGCTACGGCGAGCGGGGGCTCCTACAATGAGCAGTTCTTC. Its translation is CSVATASGGSYNEQFF.

The gene calls are TRBV6-1 and TRBJ1-3; D remains unclear. V lost 4 bases and J 5 bases, leaving 9 bases between the germline ends. CDR1 is MNHNS and CDR2 is SASEGT in the germline V gene. CDR3 length equals 13 residues. The CDR3 loop is CASSAGRRNTIYF. The DNA of the CDR3 is TGTGCCAGCAGTGCCGGGAGAAGAAACACCATATATTTT.

The sample holds a few counts of this clone. The CDR3 sequence is CASSLVGGENIQYF. CDR3 DNA: TGTGCCAGCAGCTTGGTTGGCGGGGAGAACATTCAGTACTTC. The chain has TRBV5-6 and TRBJ2-4; D is perhaps TRBD2 (6 bases). V lost 0 bases to trimming and J lost 7 bases, with 11 bases between them. The germline CDR1 and CDR2 sequences are SGHDT and YYEEEE. The CDR3 length is 14 residues.

Note on this clone: This CDR3 is also generated by other DNA sequences in the sample. The V call is TRBV7-9, the J call TRBJ2-3; D gene uncertain. The CDR3 runs 12 residues. Germline CDR1 and CDR2: SEHNR and FQNEAQ (reference sequence). V gave up 5 bases and J gave up 2 bases, with 5 bases separating them. The CDR3 spells CASSLPTDTQYF. For the CDR3, the DNA is TGTGCCAGCAGCCTCCCCACAGATACGCAGTATTTT. Full variable domain (remainder filled in from reference TRBV7-9 and TRBJ2-3): DTGVSQNPRHKITKRGQNVTFRCDPISEHNRLYWYRQTLGQGPEFLTYFQNEAQLEKSRLLSDRFSAERPKGSFSTLEIQRTEQGDSAMYLCASSLPTDTQYFGPGTRLTVL.

The gene calls are TRBV5-1 and TRBJ2-7; D is undetermined. The CDR3 sequence is 14 residues long. Germline values: CDR1 SGHRS, CDR2 YFSETQ. V was clipped by 0 bases and J by 6 bases, with 13 bases between them. The CDR3 region has the DNA TGCGCCAGCAGCTTGGGTGGCCGGGTGGGCGAGCAGTACTTC. Translated: CASSLGGRVGEQYF.

The chain links TRBV7-9 to TRBJ2-7, with 8 bases identical to TRBD2. The V and J ends lost 3 bases and 0 bases, in that order; junction bases with no gene match: 7. This CDR3 is 16 amino acids long. CDR1 is SEHNR, CDR2 FQNEAQ, per germline (reference sequence). For the CDR3, the DNA is TGTGCCAGCAGCTTGAACAGCGGGAGAAACTCCTACGAGCAGTACTTC. This sequence encodes CASSLNSGRNSYEQYF.

This chain links TRBV11-2 with TRBJ1-1; possibly TRBD1 for D (5 bases). Germline-derived CDR1 and CDR2 are SGHAT and FQNNGV. The CDR3 runs 13 residues. Trimming removed 5 bases at V and 4 bases at J, with 11 bases between. In DNA, the CDR3 is TGTGCCAGCAGCCCGACAGTTGGCACTGAAGCTTTCTTT. Amino acids: CASSPTVGTEAFF.

The genes are TRBV7-8 and TRBJ1-3; the match to TRBD1 covers 8 bases. The trim removed 5 bases at V and 8 bases at J, leaving 11 bases unmatched. This CDR3 comprises 15 residues. Germline lookup yields CDR1 SGHVS and CDR2 FQNEAQ. This CDR3 reads CASSQDLGQGDTIYF. In DNA, the CDR3 is TGTGCCAGCAGCCAAGACCTTGGACAGGGAGACACCATATATTTT.

The chain links TRBV29-1 to TRBJ2-5; 10 bases match TRBD1. The CDR3 runs 13 residues. Per germline, CDR1 SQVTM and CDR2 ANQGSEA. J lost 5 bases, V lost 6 bases, and 6 bases had no gene match. For the CDR3, the DNA is TGCAGCGTCAGACAGGGGGCGCGGGAGACCCAGTACTTC. This translates into CSVRQGARETQYF.

The gene calls are TRBV5-1 and TRBJ2-2, with D possibly TRBD2 on 5 matching bases. This CDR3 region has 16 residues. Germline values: CDR1 SGHRS, CDR2 YFSETQ. Trimming cost V 5 bases and J 6 bases, with 20 bases left between them. The CDR3 sequence is CASRASSQLAPGELFF. DNA for the CDR3: TGCGCCAGCAGGGCTAGCTCCCAACTTGCTCCCGGGGAGCTGTTTTTT.

The chain has TRBV5-1 and TRBJ2-1; 9 bases agree with TRBD2. Germline-derived CDR1 and CDR2 are SGHRS and YFSETQ. The CDR3 length is 15 residues. J gave up 3 bases and V 2 bases, and 3 bases lay outside the gene matches. CDR3 sequence (DNA): TGCGCCAGCAGCTTCGGGACTAGCAACTACAATGAGCAGTTCTTC. Amino acids: CASSFGTSNYNEQFF.

The CDR3 region is CASTPRGTAGSLSSYNEQFF. The CDR3 DNA reads as TGTGCCAGTACCCCTCGGGGGACTGCCGGTTCCCTAAGCTCCTACAATGAGCAGTTCTTC. The chain recombines TRBV19 with TRBJ2-1; possibly TRBD2 for D (6 bases). The V and J ends lost 7 bases and 0 bases respectively, with 28 bases between them. This CDR3 region has 20 residues. The V gene's germline CDR1 is LNHDA and CDR2 SQIVND (reference sequence).

This clone came up once. The V gene is TRBV2, the J gene TRBJ2-1; 8 nucleotides match TRBD2. The V gene's germline CDR1 is SNHLY and CDR2 FYNNEI. This CDR3 is built from 15 residues. Unmatched junction bases numbered 2, after V lost 4 bases and J lost 0 bases. CDR3: CASSATSGSYNEQFF. CDR3 bases: TGTGCCAGCAGTGCTACTAGCGGCTCCTACAATGAGCAGTTCTTC.

CDR3 bases: TGCGCCAGCAGCCCTGGAGTAGCGAACACCGGGGAGCTGTTTTTT. Translating it yields CASSPGVANTGELFF. This rearrangement joins TRBV10-1 to TRBJ2-2; D gene unclear. CDR1 and CDR2 from the germline V gene are WNHNN and SYGVQD (reference sequence). This CDR3 has 15 residues. Trimming shortened V by 6 bases and J by 0 bases, and 11 bases separated the two germline ends.

V and J are TRBV5-6 and TRBJ1-6; TRBD1 matches 12 bases. The J segment lost 9 bases and the V segment lost 3 bases, leaving 4 bases of the junction unmatched. Germline V lookup: CDR1 SGHDT, CDR2 YYEEEE. This CDR3 comprises 15 residues. The CDR3 sequence: CASSWGDRGPSPLHF. CDR3 nucleotide sequence: TGTGCCAGCAGCTGGGGGGACAGGGGGCCTTCACCCCTCCACTTT.

The CDR3 DNA sequence: TGTGCCAGCAGCCAAGTAAGGTGGCAGGGAGCTTTCTTT. As protein: CASSQVRWQGAFF. The rearrangement joins TRBV14 to TRBJ1-1, with D possibly being TRBD1 (5 bases). The CDR3 consists of 13 residues. CDR1 and CDR2 from the germline V gene are SGHDN and FVKESK. Trimming removed 1 base from V and 10 bases from J, with 13 bases in between.

In its sample, this clone was seen a few times. The chain recombines TRBV7-2 with TRBJ2-3, with 12 bases that match TRBD2. The germline V gene has CDR1 SGHTA and CDR2 FQGNSA. The J segment lost 1 base and the V segment lost 7 bases, leaving 6 bases of the junction unmatched. The CDR3 runs 16 residues. This chain's CDR3 is CASNYLAGGGTDTQYF. The DNA of the CDR3 is TGTGCCAGCAACTACCTAGCGGGAGGGGGCACAGATACGCAGTATTTT. Full variable domain (missing parts from reference TRBV7-2 and TRBJ2-3): GAGVSQSPSNKVTEKGKDVELRCDPISGHTALYWYRQSLGQGLEFLIYFQGNSAPDKSGLPSDRFSAERTGGSVSTLTIQRTQQEDSAVYLCASNYLAGGGTDTQYFGPGTRLTVL.